This T cell receptor beta chain was identified in a study of T cells after somatic rescue of genetic block. Clones were sequenced by immunoSEQ multiplex PCR, and TCRdb holds only the in-frame ones, with some missing. The repertoire has some 15,000 clones, just over 70% of them found once; the top ten carry approximately 15%. This CDR3 is 13 amino acids long. The V end lost 6 bases, the J end lost 6 bases, and 15 bases lay between the germline ends. Germline V gene data show CDR1 as MNHEY and CDR2 as SMNVEV (reference sequence). The chain combines TRBV27 with TRBJ2-7; D gene unclear. The TCR originated in a boy younger than 18. The material sequenced was peripheral blood mononuclear cells (PBMCs). The CDR3 reads CASRRTLRTEQYF. The CDR3 nucleotides are TGTGCCAGCAGGCGCACCTTGAGAACCGAGCAGTACTTC.